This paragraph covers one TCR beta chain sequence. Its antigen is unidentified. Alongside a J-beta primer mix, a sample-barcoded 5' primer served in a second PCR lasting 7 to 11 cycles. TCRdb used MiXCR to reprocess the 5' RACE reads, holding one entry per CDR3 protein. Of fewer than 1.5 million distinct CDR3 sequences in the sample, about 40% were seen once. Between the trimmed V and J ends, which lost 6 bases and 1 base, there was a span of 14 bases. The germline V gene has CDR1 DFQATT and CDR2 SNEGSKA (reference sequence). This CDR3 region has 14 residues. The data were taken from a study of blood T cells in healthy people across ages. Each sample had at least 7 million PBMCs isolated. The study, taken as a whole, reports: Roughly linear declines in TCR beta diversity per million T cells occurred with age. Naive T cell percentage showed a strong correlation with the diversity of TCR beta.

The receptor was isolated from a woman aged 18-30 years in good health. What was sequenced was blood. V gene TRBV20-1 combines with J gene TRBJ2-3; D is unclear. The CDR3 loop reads CSAEYSRGTDTQYF. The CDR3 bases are TGCAGTGCGGAATATAGCCGTGGCACAGATACGCAGTATTTT.